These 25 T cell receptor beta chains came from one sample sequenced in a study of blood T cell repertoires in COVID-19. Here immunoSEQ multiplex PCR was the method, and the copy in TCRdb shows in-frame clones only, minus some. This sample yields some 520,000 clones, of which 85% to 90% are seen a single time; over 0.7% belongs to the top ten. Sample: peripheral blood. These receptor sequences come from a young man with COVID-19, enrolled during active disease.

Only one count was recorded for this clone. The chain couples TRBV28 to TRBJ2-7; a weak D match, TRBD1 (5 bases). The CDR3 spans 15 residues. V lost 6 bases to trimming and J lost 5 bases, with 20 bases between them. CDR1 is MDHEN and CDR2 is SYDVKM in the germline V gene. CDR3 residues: CASRSGRGSFNEQYF. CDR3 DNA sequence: TGTGCCAGCAGATCCGGAAGGGGCAGTTTCAACGAGCAGTACTTC.

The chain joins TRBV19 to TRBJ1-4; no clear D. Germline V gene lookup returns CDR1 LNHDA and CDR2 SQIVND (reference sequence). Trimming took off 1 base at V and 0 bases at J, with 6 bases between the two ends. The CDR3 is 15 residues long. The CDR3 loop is CASSIGTATNEKLFF. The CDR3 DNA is TGTGCCAGTAGTATAGGAACGGCAACTAATGAAAAACTGTTTTTT.

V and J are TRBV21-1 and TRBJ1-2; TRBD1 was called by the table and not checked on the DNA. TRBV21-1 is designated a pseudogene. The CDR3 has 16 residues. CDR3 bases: TGTGCCAGCAGCAAAGGAGCACGGGACAGACCTTATGGCTACACCTTC. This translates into CASSKGARDRPYGYTF.

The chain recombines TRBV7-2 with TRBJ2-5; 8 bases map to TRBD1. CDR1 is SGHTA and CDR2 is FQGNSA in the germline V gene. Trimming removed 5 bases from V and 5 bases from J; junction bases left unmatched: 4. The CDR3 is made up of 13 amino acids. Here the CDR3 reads CASSRQGRETQYF. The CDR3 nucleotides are TGTGCCAGCAGCAGACAGGGGCGGGAGACCCAGTACTTC.

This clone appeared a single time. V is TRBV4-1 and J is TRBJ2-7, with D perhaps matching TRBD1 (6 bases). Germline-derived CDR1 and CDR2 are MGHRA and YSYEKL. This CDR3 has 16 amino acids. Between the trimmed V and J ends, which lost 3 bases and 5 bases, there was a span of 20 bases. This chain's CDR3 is CASSHAGDNGDNEQYF. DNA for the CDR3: TGCGCCAGCAGCCACGCAGGGGACAACGGTGACAACGAGCAGTACTTC.

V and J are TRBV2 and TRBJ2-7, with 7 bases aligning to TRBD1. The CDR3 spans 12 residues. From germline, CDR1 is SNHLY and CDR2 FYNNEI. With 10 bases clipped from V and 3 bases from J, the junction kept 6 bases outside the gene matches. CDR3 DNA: TGTGCCACCAGGGACAGATTCTACGAGCAGTACTTC. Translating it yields CATRDRFYEQYF. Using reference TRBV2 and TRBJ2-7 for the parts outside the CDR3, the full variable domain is EPEVTQTPSHQVTQMGQEVILRCVPISNHLYFYWYRQILGQKVEFLVSFYNNEISEKSEIFDDQFSVERPDGSNFTLKIRSTKLEDSAMYFCATRDRFYEQYFGPGTRLTVT.

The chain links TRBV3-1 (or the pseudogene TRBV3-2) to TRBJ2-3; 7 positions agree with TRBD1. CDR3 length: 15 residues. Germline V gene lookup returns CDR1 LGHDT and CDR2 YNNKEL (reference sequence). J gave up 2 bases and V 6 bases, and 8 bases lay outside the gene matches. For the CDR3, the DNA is TGTGCCAGCAGTTCCCGGACAGGCCCCACAGATACGCAGTATTTT. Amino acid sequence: CASSSRTGPTDTQYF.

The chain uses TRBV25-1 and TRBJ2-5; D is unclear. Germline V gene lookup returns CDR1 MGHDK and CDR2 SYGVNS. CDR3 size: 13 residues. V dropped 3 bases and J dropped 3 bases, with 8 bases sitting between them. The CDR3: CASSERFKETQYF. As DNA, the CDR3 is TGTGCCAGCAGTGAGCGATTCAAAGAGACCCAGTACTTC.

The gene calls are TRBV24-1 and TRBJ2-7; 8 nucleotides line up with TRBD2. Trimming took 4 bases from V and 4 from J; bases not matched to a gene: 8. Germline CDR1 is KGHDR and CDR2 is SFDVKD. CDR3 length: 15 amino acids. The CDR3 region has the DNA TGTGCCACCAGTGACCCAAGCGGGAGAGATTACGAGCAGTACTTC. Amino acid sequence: CATSDPSGRDYEQYF.

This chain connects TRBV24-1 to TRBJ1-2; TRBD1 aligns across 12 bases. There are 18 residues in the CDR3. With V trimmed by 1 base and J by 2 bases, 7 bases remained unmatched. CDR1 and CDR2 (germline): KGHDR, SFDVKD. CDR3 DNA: TGTGCCACCAGTGATTTAGGGACAGGGGGCGCGGGAAACTATGGCTACACCTTC. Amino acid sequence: CATSDLGTGGAGNYGYTF.

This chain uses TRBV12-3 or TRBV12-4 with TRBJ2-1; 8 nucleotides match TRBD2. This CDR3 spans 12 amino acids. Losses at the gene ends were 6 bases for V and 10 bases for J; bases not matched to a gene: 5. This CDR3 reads CASRRAGVEQFF. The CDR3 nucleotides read TGTGCCAGCAGGAGAGCGGGAGTGGAGCAGTTCTTC.

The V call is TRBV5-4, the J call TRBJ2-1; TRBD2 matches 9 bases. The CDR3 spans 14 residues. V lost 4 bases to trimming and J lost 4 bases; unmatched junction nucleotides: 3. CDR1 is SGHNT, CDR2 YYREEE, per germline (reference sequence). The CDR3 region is CASSTRGGYNEQFF. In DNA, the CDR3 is TGTGCCAGCAGCACGCGGGGGGGGTACAATGAGCAGTTCTTC.

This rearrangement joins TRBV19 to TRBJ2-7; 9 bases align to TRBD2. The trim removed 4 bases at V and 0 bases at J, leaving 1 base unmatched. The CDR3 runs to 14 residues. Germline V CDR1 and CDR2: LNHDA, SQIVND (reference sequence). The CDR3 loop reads CASSSGRGSYEQYF. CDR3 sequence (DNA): TGTGCCAGTAGTAGCGGGAGGGGCTCCTACGAGCAGTACTTC.

This CDR3 reads CASSIEPPGSGNTIYF. CDR3 DNA sequence: TGTGCCAGTAGTATTGAGCCGCCCGGGAGCGGAAACACCATATATTTT. The rearrangement links TRBV19 to TRBJ1-3, with D uncertain. V was shortened by 3 bases and J by 4 bases, with 16 bases between the two germline ends. This CDR3 region has 16 residues. The V gene's germline CDR1 is LNHDA and CDR2 SQIVND (reference sequence).

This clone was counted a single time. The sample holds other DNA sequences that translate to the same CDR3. The CDR3 loop reads CASTQGPEAFF. CDR3 bases: TGTGCCAGCACGCAGGGCCCTGAAGCTTTCTTT. The chain is built from TRBV6-5 and TRBJ1-1, with a weak D call TRBD1 (5 bases). Trimming shortened V by 7 bases and J by 6 bases, and 9 bases separated the two germline ends. This CDR3 spans 11 amino acids. From germline, CDR1 is MNHEY and CDR2 SVGAGI.

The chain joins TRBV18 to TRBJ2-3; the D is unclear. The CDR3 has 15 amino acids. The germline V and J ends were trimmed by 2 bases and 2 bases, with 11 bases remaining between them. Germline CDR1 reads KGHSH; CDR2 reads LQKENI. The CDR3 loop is CASSPLPGDTDTQYF. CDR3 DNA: TGTGCCAGCTCACCATTACCAGGTGACACAGATACGCAGTATTTT.

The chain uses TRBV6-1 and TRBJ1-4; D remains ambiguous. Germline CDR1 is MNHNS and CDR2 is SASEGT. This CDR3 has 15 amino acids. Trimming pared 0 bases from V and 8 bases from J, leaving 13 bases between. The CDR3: CASSEAGVGGEKLFF. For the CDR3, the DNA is TGTGCCAGCAGTGAAGCGGGTGTGGGAGGAGAAAAACTGTTTTTT.

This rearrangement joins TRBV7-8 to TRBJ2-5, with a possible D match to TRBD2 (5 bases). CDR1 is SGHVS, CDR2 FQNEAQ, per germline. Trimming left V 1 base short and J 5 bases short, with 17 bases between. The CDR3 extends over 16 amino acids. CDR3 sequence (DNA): TGTGCCAGCAGCTTAGATGGCGTCGGGGAGAGGGAGACCCAGTACTTC. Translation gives CASSLDGVGERETQYF.

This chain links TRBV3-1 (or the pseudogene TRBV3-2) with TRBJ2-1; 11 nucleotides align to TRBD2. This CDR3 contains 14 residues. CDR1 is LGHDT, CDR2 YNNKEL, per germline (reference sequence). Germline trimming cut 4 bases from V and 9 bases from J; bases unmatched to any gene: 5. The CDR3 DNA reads TGTGCCAGCAGCCTAGCGGGAGGGCCCGGTGAGCAGTTCTTC. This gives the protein CASSLAGGPGEQFF.

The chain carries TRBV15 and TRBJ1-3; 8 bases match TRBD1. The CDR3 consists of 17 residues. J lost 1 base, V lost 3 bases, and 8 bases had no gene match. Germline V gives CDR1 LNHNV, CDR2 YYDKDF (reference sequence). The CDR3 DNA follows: TGTGCCACCAGCAGCCCAGGACAGGGCTCGTCTGGAAACACCATATATTTT. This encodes CATSSPGQGSSGNTIYF.

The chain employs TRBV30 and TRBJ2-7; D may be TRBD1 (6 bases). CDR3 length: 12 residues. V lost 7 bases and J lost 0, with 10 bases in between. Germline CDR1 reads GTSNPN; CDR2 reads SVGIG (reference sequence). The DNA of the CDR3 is TGTGCCTCAAACAGGGACTCCTACGAGCAGTACTTC. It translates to CASNRDSYEQYF.

CDR3 DNA: TGTGCCAGCGGGGAAAATAGCAATCAGCCCCAGCATTTT. Its translation is CASGENSNQPQHF. The chain is built from TRBV19 and TRBJ1-5; no firm D call. The V and J ends lost 9 bases and 0 bases respectively, with 9 bases between them. The CDR3 sequence is 13 residues long. Germline CDR1 and CDR2: LNHDA and SQIVND (reference sequence).

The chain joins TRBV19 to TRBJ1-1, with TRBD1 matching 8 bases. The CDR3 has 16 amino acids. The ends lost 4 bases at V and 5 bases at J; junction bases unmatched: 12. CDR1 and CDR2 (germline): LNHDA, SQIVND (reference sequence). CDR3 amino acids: CASSTRQGLTGTEAFF. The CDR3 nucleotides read TGTGCCAGTAGTACCCGACAGGGGCTAACAGGGACTGAAGCTTTCTTT.

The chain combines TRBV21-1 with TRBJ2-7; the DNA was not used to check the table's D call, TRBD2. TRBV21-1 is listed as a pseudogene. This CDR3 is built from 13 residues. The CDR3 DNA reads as TGTCCACGAGACAGCGGGTTATCCTACGAGCAGTACTTC. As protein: CPRDSGLSYEQYF.

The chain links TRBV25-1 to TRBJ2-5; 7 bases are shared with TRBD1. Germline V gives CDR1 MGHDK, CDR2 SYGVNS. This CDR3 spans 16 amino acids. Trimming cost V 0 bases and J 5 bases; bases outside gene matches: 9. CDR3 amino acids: CASSEYTGAQGETQYF. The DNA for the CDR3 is TGTGCCAGCAGTGAATATACAGGGGCCCAAGGGGAGACCCAGTACTTC.